Listed below are T cell receptor beta chains from one sample, sequenced in a study of human versus mouse CDR3 diversity and MHC coevolution. Clones were read by immunoSEQ multiplex PCR, and TCRdb kept only the in-frame ones, dropping some. The data hold about 81,000 clones, with about 93% observed a single time. What was sequenced was naive CD4+ T cells from blood. Source of these receptors: a person aged 25-75 years in good health. CDR3s include the opening cysteine and the closing phenylalanine or tryptophan. D genes are given only for firm matches. The size of a clone is reported for some rows only, either as once, few or many, or as a class for expanded clones.

>.|TRBD2|TRBJ2-7|TRBV11-2
TGTGCCAGCAGCCTAGGACTAGCGGGAGGCGGCGAGCAGTACTTC
CASSLGLAGGGEQYF
>.|TRBD1|TRBJ2-5|TRBV4-1
TGCGCCAGCAGTCAGGGGGCCGCGGAGACCCAGTACTTC
CASSQGAAETQYF
>.|TRBD1|TRBJ2-5|TRBV6-6
TGTGCCAACAGTTACTTAGGGGGCGGAGAGACCCAGTACTTC
CANSYLGGGETQYF
>.|.|TRBJ1-6|TRBV25-1
TGTGCCAGCAGGGGTCGAGACAGTTCACCCCTCCACTTT
CASRGRDSSPLHF
>.|.|TRBJ2-3|TRBV7-9
TGTGCCAGCAGCTTAGACGGGGTAGGAACAGATACGCAGTATTTT
CASSLDGVGTDTQYF
>.|TRBD2|TRBJ2-5|TRBV6-6
TGTGCCAGCAGCGAGACTAGCGGGAGGAGGAGCCAGTACTTC
CASSETSGRRSQYF
>.|TRBD1|TRBJ1-5|TRBV29-1
TGCAGCGTTGGGACAGGGTCTTGGGATCAGCCCCAGCATTTT
CSVGTGSWDQPQHF
>.|.|TRBJ1-5|TRBV4-3
TGCGCCAGCAGCCAAGTAGGAGGGTCAGGACAGCCCCAGCATTTT
CASSQVGGSGQPQHF
>.|TRBD1|TRBJ2-4|TRBV9
TGTGCCAGCAGCCCCAACCCCCCGGACAGGATTATTCAGTACTTC
CASSPNPPDRIIQYF
>.|TRBD1|TRBJ1-3|TRBV7-3
TGTGCCAGCAGCTTAGGACAGGGGGGAAACACCATATATTTT
CASSLGQGGNTIYF
>once|TRBD1|TRBJ2-7|TRBV29-1
TGCAGCGCGGGACAGGGTCTTGGGGAGCAGTACTTC
CSAGQGLGEQYF
>.|.|TRBJ1-4|TRBV13
TGTGCCAGCAGCCCCGGGACCGGCCGGGAGGAACTGTTTTTT
CASSPGTGREELFF
>.|.|TRBJ2-7|TRBV21-1
TGTGCCAGCAGCACTCCTACTAGCGGGAGGTTCTCCTACGAGCAGTACTTC
CASSTPTSGRFSYEQYF
>.|.|TRBJ1-1|TRBV19
TGTGCCAGTAGTATTCGGGGGGGCGCGAGGAACACTGAAGCTTTCTTT
CASSIRGGARNTEAFF
>.|.|TRBJ2-3|TRBV7-3
TGTGCCAGCAGCCCGGGGATAGGGAGGACAGATACGCAGTATTTT
CASSPGIGRTDTQYF
>.|TRBD1|TRBJ2-7|TRBV6-1
TGTGCCAGCAGTGCGGAACCGGGACAGGGGGCGGCTTACGAGCAGTACTTC
CASSAEPGQGAAYEQYF
>.|TRBD1|TRBJ1-2|TRBV9
TGTGCCAGCAGCGGGGACAGGGCTATTGGCTACACCTTC
CASSGDRAIGYTF
>.|TRBD1|TRBJ2-5|TRBV28
TGTGCCAGCAGTCCGGCCCCTCAGGGGGAAGAGACCCAGTACTTC
CASSPAPQGEETQYF
>.|TRBD1|TRBJ1-4|TRBV6-1
TGTGCCAGCAGAACCGGGACAGGGTGGGAAAAACTGTTTTTT
CASRTGTGWEKLFF
>.|TRBD2|TRBJ2-1|TRBV6-6
TGTGCCAGCAGTTATCCGGGGGGATTCTACAATGAGCAGTTCTTC
CASSYPGGFYNEQFF
>.|.|TRBJ2-7|TRBV28
TGTGCCAGCAGTCTGACAGAATACGGACGACAGCAGTACTTC
CASSLTEYGRQQYF
>.|TRBD1|TRBJ1-4|TRBV28
TGTGCCAGCGGCTCCCATTCAGGGGGCAATGAAAAACTGTTTTTT
CASGSHSGGNEKLFF
>few|.|TRBJ1-3|TRBV6-1
TGTGCCAGCAGTGAAGTCGGGGGAAACACCATATATTTT
CASSEVGGNTIYF
>.|.|TRBJ2-2|TRBV28
TGTGTCTCGACCGGGCCCGTCAGGAGGGTGTTTTTT
CVSTGPVRRVFF
>.|TRBD1|TRBJ2-7|TRBV30
TGTGCCTGGAGTGCAGACTTAGCCGGGACAGGGAACGACGAGCAGTACTTC
CAWSADLAGTGNDEQYF
>.|TRBD1|TRBJ2-1|TRBV5-1
TGCGCCAGCAGCTTGGGGGGCGCAGGGGGTAGTGAGCAGTTCTTC
CASSLGGAGGSEQFF
>.|TRBD1|TRBJ1-1|TRBV5-6
TGTGCCAGCAGTTCGGACAGGGGGCGGACTGAAGCTTTCTTT
CASSSDRGRTEAFF
>.|.|TRBJ1-2|TRBV6-1
TGTGCCAGCAGTGAATACAGGGTTGATGGCTACACCTTC
CASSEYRVDGYTF
>.|TRBD2|TRBJ2-1|TRBV20-1
TGCCGAGCGGGAGGGCCCCATGAGCAGTTCTTC
CRAGGPHEQFF
>.|TRBD2|TRBJ2-7|TRBV7-9
TGTGCCAGCAGGCCCTCCGGCGGGAGTATATACGAGCAGTACTTC
CASRPSGGSIYEQYF
>.|.|TRBJ1-2|TRBV7-3
TGTGCCAGCAGCTCCTCCGGGATTAACTATGGCTACACCTTC
CASSSSGINYGYTF
>.|.|TRBJ1-2|TRBV7-2
TGTGCCAGCAGCTCCAGCCAGGCCCTTGGGGGCTACACCTTC
CASSSSQALGGYTF
>once|.|TRBJ2-7|TRBV5-1
TGCGCCAGCAGCTTGGTGGCGGCGAGCTCCTACGAGCAGTACTTC
CASSLVAASSYEQYF
>.|TRBD1|TRBJ1-4|TRBV27
TGTGCCAGCAGTCGAGGGACAGGCTTTAATGAAAAACTGTTTTTT
CASSRGTGFNEKLFF
>.|.|TRBJ1-1|TRBV4-2
TGTGCCAGCAGCCAAGATCGCCAGGCTGAAGCTTTCTTT
CASSQDRQAEAFF
>.|TRBD2|TRBJ2-3|TRBV7-3
TGTGCCAGCAGCCCCTTCGGGACTAGCGGGAGCACAGATACGCAGTATTTT
CASSPFGTSGSTDTQYF
>.|TRBD1|TRBJ2-1|TRBV5-1
TGCGCCAGCAGCTTACAGGACAGGGATGAGCAGTTCTTC
CASSLQDRDEQFF
>.|.|TRBJ2-1|TRBV18
TGTGCCAGCTCAGGACAAGGTGGGAAAGGATCCTACAATGAGCAGTTCTTC
CASSGQGGKGSYNEQFF
>.|TRBD1|TRBJ1-4|TRBV5-5
TGTGCCAGCAGCTCGGACAGGGGGCTTGGGGAAAAACTGTTTTTT
CASSSDRGLGEKLFF
>.|.|TRBJ1-1|TRBV19
TGTGCCAGTAGTACCACAGGGTCCACTGAAGCTTTCTTT
CASSTTGSTEAFF
>.|TRBD2|TRBJ2-3|TRBV7-2
TGTGCCAGCAGCCCGAGCGGGGGCCACGGGTTTGAGCAGTATTTT
CASSPSGGHGFEQYF